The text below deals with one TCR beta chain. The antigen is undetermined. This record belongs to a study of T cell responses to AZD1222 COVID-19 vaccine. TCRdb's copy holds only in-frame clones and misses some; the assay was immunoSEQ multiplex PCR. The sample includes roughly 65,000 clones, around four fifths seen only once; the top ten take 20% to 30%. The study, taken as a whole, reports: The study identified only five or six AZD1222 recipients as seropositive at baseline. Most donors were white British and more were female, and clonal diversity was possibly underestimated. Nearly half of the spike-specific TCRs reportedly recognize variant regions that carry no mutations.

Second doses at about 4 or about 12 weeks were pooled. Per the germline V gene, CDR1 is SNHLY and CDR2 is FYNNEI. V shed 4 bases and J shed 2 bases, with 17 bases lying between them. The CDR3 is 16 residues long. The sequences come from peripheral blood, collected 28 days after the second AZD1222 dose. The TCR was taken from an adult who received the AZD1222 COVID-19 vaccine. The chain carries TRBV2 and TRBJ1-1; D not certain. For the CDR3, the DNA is TGTGCCAGCAGTGGAGATAACCAGCAACTTAACACTGAAGCTTTCTTT. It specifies CASSGDNQQLNTEAFF.